This T cell receptor beta chain originates from a study of CD8+ T cells in alopecia areata. Study context: Each day, treated patients took oral tofacitinib twice, at 5 to 10 mg per dose.

RNA extraction was followed by reverse transcription into cDNA, which acted as the sequencing template. Assay: immunoSEQ multiplex PCR; the TCRdb copy retains only in-frame clones and omits some. The profile shows about 150,000 clones, around 58% of them singletons. The study's findings and limits: Mice showed clearer TCR sharing than patients did, a gap that was possibly HLA-related. Sequencing of scalp samples also includes resident alphabeta T cells from normal skin.

As part of sample collection, lesional scalp punch biopsies and peripheral blood were taken from alopecia areata patients. On this clone itself: Antigen unknown.

The CDR3 runs 15 residues. Germline assignment: CDR1 SNHLY and CDR2 FYNNEI. Trimming cost V 4 bases and J 0 bases; bases outside gene matches: 2. This clonotype was obtained from a human donor with alopecia areata. The starting material was CD4+ T cells sorted from blood, obtained at week 0. The V gene is TRBV2, the J gene TRBJ1-5, with TRBD1 matching over 8 bases. The CDR3 region is CASSAGQDSNQPQHF. For the CDR3, the DNA is TGTGCCAGCAGTGCGGGACAGGATAGCAATCAGCCCCAGCATTTT.